The rows below give T cell receptor beta chains drawn from one sample of a study of T cells in Graves' hyperthyroidism and ophthalmopathy. TCRdb reprocessed the multiplex PCR reads with MiXCR, giving one entry per CDR3 protein. The repertoire has around 440,000 distinct CDR3 sequences, 15% to 19% of them found once; the top ten carry roughly 7.7%. Sequencing was carried out using blood. Every receptor here comes from a woman between 18 and 29 years old with Graves' hyperthyroidism. Each CDR3 is given with its conserved first and last residue. D genes are given only for firm matches. Clone size appears in some rows only: once, few, many, or a class for an expanded clone.

clone_size,cdr3_length,d_call,v_call,j_call,cdr3_nt,cdr3_aa
many,15,-,TRBV4-1,TRBJ1-1,TGCGCCAGCCACCTTGGGGGTCTAATGAACACTGAAGCTTTCTTT,CASHLGGLMNTEAFF
many,15,-,TRBV11-3,TRBJ2-1,TGTGCCAGCAGCTTAGAAAGGACGGCTTACAATGAGCAGTTCTTC,CASSLERTAYNEQFF
-,17,TRBD2,TRBV7-2,TRBJ2-5,TGTGCCAGCAGCTTAGGAGCGTCTAGCGGGCCTGGGGAGACCCAGTACTTC,CASSLGASSGPGETQYF
few,13,-,TRBV14,TRBJ1-2,TGTGCCAGCAGCCACTTAAGAGGGAGCGGCTACACCTTC,CASSHLRGSGYTF
many,13,-,TRBV12-3/TRBV12-4,TRBJ1-5,TGTGCCAGCAGTCCCAACCCGAATCAGCCCCAGCATTTT,CASSPNPNQPQHF
many,15,TRBD2,TRBV5-1,TRBJ2-7,TGCGCCAGCAGCTTGGATAGCGGGAGGATATACGAGCAGTACTTC,CASSLDSGRIYEQYF
many,17,-,TRBV9,TRBJ2-3,TGTGCCAGCAGCGTAGCTACCCAGCGGCCCTACACAGATACGCAGTATTTT,CASSVATQRPYTDTQYF
-,20,-,TRBV4-1,TRBJ2-2,TGCGCCAGCAGCCAATGGGAGCTTAGATTCGGTCAGAACAACACCGGGGAGCTGTTTTTT,CASSQWELRFGQNNTGELFF
few,15,TRBD1,TRBV7-3,TRBJ1-2,TGTGCCAGCAGCTCCCTAGGGACAGGGGCTGAGGGCTACACCTTC,CASSSLGTGAEGYTF
-,16,-,TRBV4-1,TRBJ1-4,TGCGCCAGCAGCCAAGATCGATCCCGGTTCGATGAAAAACTGTTTTTT,CASSQDRSRFDEKLFF
-,15,TRBD2,TRBV20-1,TRBJ2-1,TGCAGTGCGGACCTAGCGGGAAGCTTTTTGGATGAGCAGTTCTTC,CSADLAGSFLDEQFF
many,14,TRBD1,TRBV6-1,TRBJ2-3,TGTGCCAGCAGTAACAGGGGAGAGTCAGATACGCAGTATTTT,CASSNRGESDTQYF
many,12,-,TRBV30,TRBJ2-2,TGTGCCTGGAGTCTGGACACCGGGGAGCTGTTTTTT,CAWSLDTGELFF
many,10,-,TRBV28,TRBJ1-2,TGTGCCAGCAGTGGCCATGGCTACACCTTC,CASSGHGYTF
-,12,-,TRBV29-1,TRBJ1-1,TGCAGCGTTGAACTAGGGACGACTGAAGCTTTCTTT,CSVELGTTEAFF
-,15,-,TRBV7-2,TRBJ2-5,TGTGCCAGCAGCTTTCTCCGGGGTGGCGGAGAGACCCAGTACTTC,CASSFLRGGGETQYF
many,15,-,TRBV3-1,TRBJ2-3,TGTGCCAGCAGCCAAGAGTTACAGGGCACAGATACGCAGTATTTT,CASSQELQGTDTQYF
many,15,-,TRBV5-1,TRBJ1-6,TGCGCCAGCAGCTTTTTGACAGGTTCGGAGTCACCCCTCCACTTT,CASSFLTGSESPLHF
many,13,-,TRBV11-2,TRBJ2-3,TGTGCCGGGGGGGACAGAAGCACAGATACGCAGTATTTT,CAGGDRSTDTQYF
many,16,TRBD1,TRBV20-1,TRBJ1-1,TGCAGTGCTAGAGATCCCGAATCAGGGGGAGGGACTGAAGCTTTCTTT,CSARDPESGGGTEAFF
many,12,-,TRBV3-1,TRBJ2-5,TGTGCCAGCAGCCCAAACTGGGAGACCCAGTACTTC,CASSPNWETQYF
-,16,TRBD1,TRBV5-1,TRBJ1-2,TGCGCCAGCAGCTTGGCCGGCGGGACAGGGAACTATGACTACACCTTC,CASSLAGGTGNYDYTF
few,16,-,TRBV7-3,TRBJ2-2,TGTGCCAGCAGCGTTCAGGGGCCTTCAAACACCGGGGAGCTGTTTTTT,CASSVQGPSNTGELFF
many,16,TRBD2,TRBV3-1,TRBJ2-7,TGTGCCAGCAGCCAAGAATCTAGCGGAACAACCTACGAGCAGTACTTC,CASSQESSGTTYEQYF
many,15,TRBD1,TRBV12-3/TRBV12-4,TRBJ2-1,TGTGCCAGCAGCCTTCCTAGACAGGGTACATATGAGCAGTTCTTC,CASSLPRQGTYEQFF
-,13,-,TRBV6-5,TRBJ1-4,TGTGCCAGCAGTTACGGGCGGCGCGAAAAACTGTTTTTT,CASSYGRREKLFF
few,13,TRBD2,TRBV20-1,TRBJ2-3,TGCAGTGCTAGGCCTAGCGGGCCAGATACGCAGTATTTT,CSARPSGPDTQYF
many,15,TRBD1,TRBV7-9,TRBJ2-1,TGTGCCAGCAGCTCTCGACAGGGGAGGCTAGATGAGCAGTTCTTC,CASSSRQGRLDEQFF
few,16,TRBD2,TRBV3-1,TRBJ2-1,TGTGCCAGCAGCCAAGGATGGAGCGGTGGGAGGGGTGAGCAGTTCTTC,CASSQGWSGGRGEQFF
many,14,TRBD1,TRBV6-1,TRBJ2-5,TGTGCCAGCAGGCCCAGACAGGGAACGGAGACCCAGTACTTC,CASRPRQGTETQYF
few,20,TRBD2,TRBV7-3,TRBJ2-5,TGTGCCAGCAGCTTAATAGGGATAGCGGGAGGAAGGGGGCATGGAGAGACCCAGTACTTC,CASSLIGIAGGRGHGETQYF
many,15,TRBD2,TRBV11-1,TRBJ2-3,TGTGCCAGCAGCGCGACTAGCGGGATTGGGGATACGCAGTATTTT,CASSATSGIGDTQYF
many,13,-,TRBV20-1,TRBJ1-2,TGCAGTGCTAGAGATGGAGGGGCTCGTGGCTACACCTTC,CSARDGGARGYTF
many,15,-,TRBV2,TRBJ1-6,TGTGCCAGCAGTGAGGGGGAACGGAATAATTCACCCCTCCACTTT,CASSEGERNNSPLHF
many,16,-,TRBV20-1,TRBJ1-6,TGCAGTGCTAGAGATGAAAGTTCGGGTGAAAATTCACCCCTCCACTTT,CSARDESSGENSPLHF
many,15,TRBD1,TRBV6-1,TRBJ1-1,TGTGCCAGCAGTTTGACAGGGTGGAGGAACACTGAAGCTTTCTTT,CASSLTGWRNTEAFF
-,14,TRBD1,TRBV12-5,TRBJ2-2,TGTGCTAGTGGCCGAGGACAGGGGACCGGGGAGCTGTTTTTT,CASGRGQGTGELFF
many,13,-,TRBV7-2,TRBJ2-1,TGTGCCAGCGCCCCGAGGAGTGGGGATGAGCAGTTCTTC,CASAPRSGDEQFF